A single sample is the source of the 10 T cell receptor beta chains below, sequenced in a study of cytotoxic CD8 clonotypes in ibrutinib-treated CLL. TCRdb's table, derived via immunoSEQ multiplex PCR, lists solely in-frame clones and lacks some. This sample has about 2,800 clones, with roughly four fifths found just once. The sequencing here drew on PBMCs, taken before ibrutinib treatment. The source of these receptors is a human donor with chronic lymphocytic leukemia.

This clone was seen only once. This chain uses TRBV7-9 with TRBJ2-7, with D uncertain. Germline V lookup: CDR1 SEHNR, CDR2 FQNEAQ (reference sequence). Deletions cut 5 bases from V and 5 bases from J, with 10 bases between. The CDR3 length is 12 residues. In DNA form, the CDR3 reads TGTGCCAGCAGCCTGGGCTGGGACGAGCAGTACTTC. It yields the protein CASSLGWDEQYF.

The rearrangement uses TRBV5-8 and TRBJ2-3; a weak D match, TRBD1 (7 bases). The V gene's germline CDR1 is SGHTS and CDR2 YDEGEE. The CDR3 is made up of 14 amino acids. Trimming left V 4 bases short and J 3 bases short, with 12 bases between. The CDR3 bases are TGTGCCAGCAGCGGGCAGGGGGGAACAGATACGCAGTATTTT. This codes for CASSGQGGTDTQYF.

This chain connects TRBV27 to TRBJ1-1; possibly TRBD1 for D (5 bases). The CDR3 spans 16 residues. Per the germline V gene, CDR1 is MNHEY and CDR2 is SMNVEV (reference sequence). Trimming pared 6 bases from V and 3 bases from J, leaving 20 bases between. CDR3 bases: TGTGCCAGCAGCCGCCGGGGGGTAACACGGCACACTGAAGCTTTCTTT. Protein sequence: CASSRRGVTRHTEAFF.

V and J are TRBV29-1 and TRBJ1-1; 9 nucleotides line up with TRBD1. Germline values: CDR1 SQVTM, CDR2 ANQGSEA. V gave up 3 bases and J gave up 1 base; unmatched junction bases: 3. CDR3 length: 14 amino acids. DNA of the CDR3: TGCAGCGTTGACCTACAGGGGGCGAACACTGAAGCTTTCTTT. Protein sequence: CSVDLQGANTEAFF.

The V call is TRBV7-9, the J call TRBJ1-2; D remains unclear. Looked up from germline, CDR1 is SEHNR and CDR2 is FQNEAQ (reference sequence). This CDR3 has 12 amino acids. Trimming removed 3 bases at V and 1 base at J, with 3 bases between. In nucleotides, the CDR3 is TGTGCCAGCAGCTTCAGTAACTATGGCTACACCTTC. This codes for CASSFSNYGYTF.

This sequence joins TRBV2 and TRBJ2-7; D possibly corresponds to TRBD1 (5 bases). CDR1 and CDR2 from the germline V gene are SNHLY and FYNNEI. The CDR3 totals 14 residues. V lost 5 bases and J lost 1, with 12 bases in between. The CDR3 sequence: CASSSGLSSYEQYF. In DNA form, the CDR3 reads TGTGCCAGCAGTTCAGGGTTGTCGTCCTACGAGCAGTACTTC.

The chain recombines TRBV5-1 with TRBJ2-1; D gene ambiguous. This CDR3 region has 15 residues. The V end was cut by 5 bases, the J end by 5 bases, with 17 bases between. Germline CDR1 reads SGHRS; CDR2 reads YFSETQ. The CDR3 spells CASSLLVSSHNEQFF. CDR3 nucleotides: TGCGCCAGCAGTCTCCTAGTCAGTTCGCACAATGAGCAGTTCTTC.

The rearrangement links TRBV5-8 to TRBJ1-1; D is possibly TRBD1 (6 bases). CDR1 is SGHTS and CDR2 is YDEGEE in the germline V gene. Trimming removed 1 base at V and 2 bases at J, with 9 bases between. This CDR3 has 14 amino acids. CDR3 residues: CASSLRGFNTEAFF. CDR3 coding DNA: TGTGCCAGCAGCTTGAGGGGGTTCAACACTGAAGCTTTCTTT. Full variable domain (rest looked up from reference TRBV5-8 and TRBJ1-1): EAGVTQSPTHLIKTRGQQATLRCSPISGHTSVYWYQQALGLGLQFLLWYDEGEERNRGNFPPRFSGRQFPNYSSELNVNALELEDSALYLCASSLRGFNTEAFFGQGTRLTVV.

This chain joins TRBV10-3 and TRBJ1-2; a weak D match, TRBD1 (5 bases). The V end lost 0 bases, the J end lost 2 bases, and 7 bases lay between the germline ends. CDR3 length: 14 amino acids. Looked up from germline, CDR1 is ENHRY and CDR2 is SYGVKD. This CDR3 reads CAISESGPNYGYTF. In DNA, the CDR3 is TGTGCCATCAGTGAGTCGGGACCCAACTATGGCTACACCTTC.

The rearrangement uses TRBV9 and TRBJ2-5; 8 bases match TRBD1. V dropped 4 bases and J dropped 5; count of bases not matched to a gene: 1. Looked up from germline, CDR1 is SGDLS and CDR2 is YYNGEE. The CDR3 totals 12 residues. The chain's CDR3 is CASSRQGETQYF. In DNA, the CDR3 is TGTGCCAGCAGCCGACAGGGGGAGACCCAGTACTTC.